Reported below is one T cell receptor (beta chain). Its antigen remains unidentified. This sample was included in a study of T cells in Graves' hyperthyroidism and ophthalmopathy. Study-wide results and limits: Among clonotypes expanded in thyroid above 0.001, most were also found in blood. Before onset, by a median of approximately 6.8 months, the model predicted ophthalmopathy.

Diagnoses rested on clinical symptoms, serum thyroxine and TRAb, thyroid ultrasound and orbital computed tomography. The TCR beta CDR3 regions underwent amplification using RNA transcripts as the source. Using the HTBI primer set, a first-round RT-PCR was run on the TCR CDR3. TCRdb redid the calling of the multiplex PCR reads with MiXCR, one entry per CDR3 protein. This table holds roughly 510,000 distinct CDR3 sequences, roughly 45% found once. The sample consisted of peripheral blood or thyroid tissue (not recorded which). The TCR was taken from an adult woman with Graves' disease, either hyperthyroidism or ophthalmopathy (not recorded which).

Here the CDR3 DNA reads TGTGCCAGCAGTTCCTCAGGGGGCTGGTCCTACGAGCAGTACTTC. Its protein is CASSSSGGWSYEQYF. The chain carries TRBV6-6 and TRBJ2-7; 8 nucleotides agree with TRBD1. From germline, CDR1 is MNHNY and CDR2 SVGAGI (reference sequence). V trimming: 4 bases; J trimming: 1 base; junction bases outside the gene matches: 6. The CDR3 covers 15 residues.